One T cell receptor beta chain is described in this entry. Its antigen remains unidentified. Sequencing of TCR beta was performed on blood CD8+ T cells and on blood CD4+ T cells. Germline V gene sequence: CDR1 MNHEY, CDR2 SMNVEV (reference sequence). CDR3 length equals 15 residues. V trimming: 2 bases; J trimming: 11 bases; junction bases outside the gene matches: 11. Roughly 0.45 to 1 ug RNA was reverse transcribed with random hexamers. MiXCR, run by TCRdb on the immunoSEQ multiplex PCR reads, gives a single entry per CDR3 protein. This table holds about 250,000 distinct CDR3 sequences, just under 95% found once. The data originate from a study of CD8 T cells in Susac syndrome. Study-level findings and limits: That the number of individuals in its TCR sequencing and HLA analysis was relatively small was acknowledged by the study.

Material: CD4+ T cells from PBMCs. The V and J genes are TRBV27 and TRBJ2-1; 8 nucleotides line up with TRBD2. The clonotype was recovered from a human donor with multiple sclerosis. The CDR3 loop reads CASSLPGGPSLQQFF. The CDR3 DNA is TGTGCCAGCAGTTTACCGGGGGGGCCCTCCCTGCAGCAGTTCTTC.